The sequence of this T cell receptor (beta chain) was determined in a study of neurological immune-mediated disorders. CDR1 and CDR2 (germline): SGHAT, FQNNGV. The CDR3 runs to 14 residues. J lost 4 bases, V lost 4 bases, and 4 bases had no gene match. General study results and limits: HTLV-1-associated myelopathy led in TCR clonal expansion, while multiple sclerosis ranked lowest, below healthy controls.

The cDNA was generated through 5'RACE incorporating 10-nucleotide random UMIs. From the 5' RACE reads, TCRdb called clonotypes with MiXCR, one entry per CDR3 protein. The data hold under 80,000 distinct CDR3 sequences, with about 9% observed a single time. From 2 million PBMCs stored at -80 C, the unsorted libraries were generated. This clonotype has ten or more counts. Its antigen is unidentified. Material for sequencing was PBMCs. This TCR was sampled from a man aged 50-60 years in good health. The gene calls are TRBV11-2 and TRBJ2-7; TRBD2 matches at 10 bases. The CDR3 spells CASSWASGGYEQYF. The CDR3 region has the DNA TGTGCCAGCAGCTGGGCTAGCGGGGGATACGAGCAGTACTTC.